This T cell receptor (beta chain) originates from a study of PD-1 blockade in classical Hodgkin lymphoma. The repertoire was sequenced with immunoSEQ multiplex PCR; TCRdb's copy has only in-frame clones and lacks some. The sample holds about 29,000 clones, 85% seen once. Relapses following autologous stem cell transplantation were seen in all patients, with brentuximab vedotin exposure varying. The CD4+ T cells used were purified from thawed PBMCs through magnetic negative selection. Looked up from germline, CDR1 is SGHTA and CDR2 is FQGNSA. Germline trimming cut 0 bases from V and 3 bases from J; bases unmatched to any gene: 2. This CDR3 contains 14 residues. Study-wide points: Complete responders possessed baseline diversity comparable to newly diagnosed patients. The study found that TCR diversity rose significantly by C4D1 in CD4+ but not CD8+ cells.

For this clone: Its matching antigen is unknown.

The TCR originated in a human donor with classical Hodgkin lymphoma. The genes are TRBV7-2 and TRBJ2-7, with 7 nucleotides matching TRBD1. The sample consisted of CD4+ T cells from blood, taken at baseline. The CDR3: CASSLAGQDYEQYF. CDR3 bases: TGTGCCAGCAGCTTAGCCGGACAGGACTACGAGCAGTACTTC.